Sequencing of this T cell receptor (beta chain) was carried out in a study of T cell responses to AZD1222 COVID-19 vaccine. For this clone: Its antigen is as yet unknown.

V was cut by 2 bases and J by 6 bases, with 13 bases left in between. The CDR3 has 15 residues. Generated by immunoSEQ multiplex PCR, the TCRdb table keeps only in-frame clones and is missing some. The repertoire has about 130,000 clones, over 80% of them found once; the top ten carry approximately 6.5%. Study-level results: Distributed over spike, vaccine-associated CD4 TCRs predominated at 160-218 and 743-854. Sampled repertoires all dated from after the peak T cell response. Two AZD1222 administrations were followed by greater Spike-specific TCR breadth and depth.

Material: peripheral blood, obtained 28 days after the second AZD1222 dose. V gene TRBV6-7 combines with J gene TRBJ1-4, with D unclear. TRBV6-7 is an ORF for which the function is uncertain. The clonotype comes from an adult who received the AZD1222 COVID-19 vaccine. The CDR3 protein is CASSYPPTRDEKLFF. In DNA form, the CDR3 reads TGTGCCAGCAGTTACCCCCCGACAAGAGATGAAAAACTGTTTTTT.